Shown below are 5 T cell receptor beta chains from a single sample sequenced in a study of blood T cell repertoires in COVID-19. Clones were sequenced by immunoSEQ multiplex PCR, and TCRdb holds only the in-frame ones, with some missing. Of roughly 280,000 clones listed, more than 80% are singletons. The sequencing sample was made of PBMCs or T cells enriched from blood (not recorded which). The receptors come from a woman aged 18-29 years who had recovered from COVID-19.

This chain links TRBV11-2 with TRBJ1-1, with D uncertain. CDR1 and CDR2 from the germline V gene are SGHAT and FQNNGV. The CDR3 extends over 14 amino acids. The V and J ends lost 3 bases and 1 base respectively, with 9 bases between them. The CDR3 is CASSLGARNTEAFF. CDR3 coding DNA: TGTGCCAGCAGCTTGGGAGCCAGGAACACTGAAGCTTTCTTT.

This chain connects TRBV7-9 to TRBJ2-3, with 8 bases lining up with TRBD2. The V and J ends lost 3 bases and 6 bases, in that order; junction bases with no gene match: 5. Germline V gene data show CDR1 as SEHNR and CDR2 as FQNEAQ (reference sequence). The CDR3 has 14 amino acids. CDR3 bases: TGTGCCAGCAGCTTCGCGGGGGGCCTGGATACGCAGTATTTT. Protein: CASSFAGGLDTQYF. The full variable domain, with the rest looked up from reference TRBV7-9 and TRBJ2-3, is DTGVSQNPRHKITKRGQNVTFRCDPISEHNRLYWYRQTLGQGPEFLTYFQNEAQLEKSRLLSDRFSAERPKGSFSTLEIQRTEQGDSAMYLCASSFAGGLDTQYFGPGTRLTVL.

The DNA of the CDR3 is TGTGCCAGCAGTCGAACGACTAGCAGGGGAAGAACTAATGAAAAACTGTTTTTT. This gives the protein CASSRTTSRGRTNEKLFF. The chain links TRBV6-6 to TRBJ1-4; D perhaps matches TRBD1 (6 bases). The CDR3 runs 18 residues. Trimming cost V 5 bases and J 1 base, with 20 bases left between them. The germline V gene encodes CDR1 MNHNY and CDR2 SVGAGI (reference sequence).

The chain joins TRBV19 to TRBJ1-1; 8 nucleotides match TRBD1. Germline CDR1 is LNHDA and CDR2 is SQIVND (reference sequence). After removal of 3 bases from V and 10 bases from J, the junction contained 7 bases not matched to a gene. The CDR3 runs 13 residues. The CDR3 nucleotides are TGTGCCAGTAGTATTAGCACAGGGGGGTCAGCTTTCTTT. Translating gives CASSISTGGSAFF.

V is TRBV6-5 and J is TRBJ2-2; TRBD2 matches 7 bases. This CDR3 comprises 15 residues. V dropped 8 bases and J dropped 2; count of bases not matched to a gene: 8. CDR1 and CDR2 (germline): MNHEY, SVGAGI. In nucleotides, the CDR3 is TGTGCCAGCGGACCTAGCGGCGAAAACACCGGGGAGCTGTTTTTT. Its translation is CASGPSGENTGELFF.